The table lists the clone carrying this T cell receptor (beta chain) with many counts. The antigen is undetermined. The data were obtained in a study of neurological immune-mediated disorders. Findings and caveats of the study: No CDR3 amino acid sequences recurred among expanded clones across subjects, suggesting private repertoires in all groups.

The healthy controls volunteered at a blood bank in Maryland, USA. V shed 7 bases and J shed 0 bases, with 14 bases lying between them. The length of the CDR3 is 15 residues. Each TCR transcript was tagged with a 10-nucleotide random UMI during 5'RACE. Every sequencing run gave over 200 million TCR-beta sequences, taken from 15-18 subjects. TCRdb fed the 5' RACE reads into MiXCR, producing one record per CDR3 protein. Of tens of thousands of distinct CDR3 sequences in the sample, over 12% were seen once. This TCR came from a woman between 50 and 59 years old in good health. This sequence joins TRBV12-3 or TRBV12-4 and TRBJ2-3; D unresolved. Sequencing input: PBMCs. This CDR3 is CASTADLYSTDTQYF. The CDR3, as DNA: TGTGCCAGCACCGCGGACCTGTATAGCACAGATACGCAGTATTTT.